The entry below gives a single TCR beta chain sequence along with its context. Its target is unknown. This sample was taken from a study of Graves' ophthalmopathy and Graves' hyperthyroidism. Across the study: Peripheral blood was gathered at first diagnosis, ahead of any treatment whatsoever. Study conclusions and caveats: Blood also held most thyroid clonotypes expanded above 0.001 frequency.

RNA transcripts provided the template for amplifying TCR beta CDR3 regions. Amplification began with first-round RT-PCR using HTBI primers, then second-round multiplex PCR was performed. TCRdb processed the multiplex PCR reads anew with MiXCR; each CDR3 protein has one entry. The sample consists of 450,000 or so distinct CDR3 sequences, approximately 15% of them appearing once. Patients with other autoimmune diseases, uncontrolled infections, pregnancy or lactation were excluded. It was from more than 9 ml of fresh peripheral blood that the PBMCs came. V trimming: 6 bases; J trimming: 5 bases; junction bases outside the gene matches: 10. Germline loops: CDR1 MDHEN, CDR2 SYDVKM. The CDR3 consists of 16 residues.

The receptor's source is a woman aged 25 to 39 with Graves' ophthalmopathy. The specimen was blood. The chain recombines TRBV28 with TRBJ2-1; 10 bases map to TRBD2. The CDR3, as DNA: TGTGCCAGCAGCTCCGCCAGCGGGGGGGTTAACAATGAGCAGTTCTTC. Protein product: CASSSASGGVNNEQFF.